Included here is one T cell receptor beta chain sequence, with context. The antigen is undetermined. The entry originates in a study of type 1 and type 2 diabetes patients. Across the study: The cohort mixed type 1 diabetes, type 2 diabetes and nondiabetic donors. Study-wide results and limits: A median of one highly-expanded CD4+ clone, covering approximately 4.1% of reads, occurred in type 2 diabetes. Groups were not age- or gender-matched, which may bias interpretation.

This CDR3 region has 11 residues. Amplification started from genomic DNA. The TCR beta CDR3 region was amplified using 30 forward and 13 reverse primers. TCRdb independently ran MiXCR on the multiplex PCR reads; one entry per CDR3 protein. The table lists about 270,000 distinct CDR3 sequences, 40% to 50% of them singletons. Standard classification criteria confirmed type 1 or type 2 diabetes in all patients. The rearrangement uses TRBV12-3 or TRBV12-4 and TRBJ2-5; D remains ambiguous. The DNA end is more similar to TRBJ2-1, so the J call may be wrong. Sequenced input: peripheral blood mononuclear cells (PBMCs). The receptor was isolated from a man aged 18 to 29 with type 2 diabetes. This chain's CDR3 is CASSPFGEQFF. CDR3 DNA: TGTGCCAGCAGTCCCTTTGGTGAGCAGTTCTTC.